This entry concerns a single TCR beta chain. Its antigen is undetermined. Deletions cut 4 bases from V and 0 bases from J, with 13 bases between. The germline V gene encodes CDR1 SQVTM and CDR2 ANQGSEA. The CDR3 runs to 15 residues. These data come from a study of memory CD4+ T cells and cytomegalovirus serostatus. Study-wide points: Suggested: most of the CMV-linked TCR signature lies in CD4+ memory cells.

TCRdb keeps only in-frame clones here, not all; method: immunoSEQ multiplex PCR. The sample has 45,000 to 60,000 clones; roughly 78% are singletons. The sort gate was single viable CD3+CD4+CD8-CD45RO+ cells for memory CD4+ T cells. This receptor was obtained from an adult in good health and CMV-seronegative. The sample comprised memory CD4+ T cells from blood. V gene TRBV29-1 combines with J gene TRBJ2-1; D possibly corresponds to TRBD2 (5 bases). This chain's CDR3 is CSVGQAALSYNEQFF. CDR3 DNA: TGCAGCGTTGGACAAGCGGCCCTCTCCTACAATGAGCAGTTCTTC.